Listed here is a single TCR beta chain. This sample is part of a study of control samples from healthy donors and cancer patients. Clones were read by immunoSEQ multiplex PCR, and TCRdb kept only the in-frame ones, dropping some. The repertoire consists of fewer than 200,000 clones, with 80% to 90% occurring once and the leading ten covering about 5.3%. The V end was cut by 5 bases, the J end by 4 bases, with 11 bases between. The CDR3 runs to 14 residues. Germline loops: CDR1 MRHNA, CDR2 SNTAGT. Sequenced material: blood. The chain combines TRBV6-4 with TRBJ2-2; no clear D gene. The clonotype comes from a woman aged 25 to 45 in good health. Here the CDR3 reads CASSPGPITGELFF. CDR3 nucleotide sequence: TGTGCCAGCAGTCCCGGGCCAATCACCGGGGAGCTGTTTTTT.